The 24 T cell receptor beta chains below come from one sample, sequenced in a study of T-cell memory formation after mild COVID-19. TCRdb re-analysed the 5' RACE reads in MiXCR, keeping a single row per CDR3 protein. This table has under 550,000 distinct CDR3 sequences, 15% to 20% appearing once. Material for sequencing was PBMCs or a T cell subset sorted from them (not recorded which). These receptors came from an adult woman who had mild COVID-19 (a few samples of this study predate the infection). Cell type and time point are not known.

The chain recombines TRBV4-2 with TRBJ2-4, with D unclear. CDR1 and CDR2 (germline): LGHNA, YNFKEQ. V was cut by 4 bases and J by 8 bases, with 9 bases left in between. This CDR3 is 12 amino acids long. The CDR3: CASSPDRDIQYF. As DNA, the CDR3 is TGTGCCAGCAGCCCGGACCGGGACATTCAGTACTTC.

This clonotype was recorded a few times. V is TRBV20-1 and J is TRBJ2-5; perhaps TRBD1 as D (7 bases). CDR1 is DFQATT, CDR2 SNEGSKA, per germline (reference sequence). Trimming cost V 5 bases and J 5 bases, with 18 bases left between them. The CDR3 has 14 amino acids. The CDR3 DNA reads TGCAGTGCTCGGGGCGGGACAGTGATGGAGACCCAGTACTTC. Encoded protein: CSARGGTVMETQYF.

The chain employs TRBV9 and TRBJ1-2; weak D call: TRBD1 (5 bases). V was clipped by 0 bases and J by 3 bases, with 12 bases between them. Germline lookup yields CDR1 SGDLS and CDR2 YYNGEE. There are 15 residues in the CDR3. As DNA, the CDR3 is TGTGCCAGCAGCGTAGCTGCCGGGGGGGACTATGGCTACACCTTC. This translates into CASSVAAGGDYGYTF.

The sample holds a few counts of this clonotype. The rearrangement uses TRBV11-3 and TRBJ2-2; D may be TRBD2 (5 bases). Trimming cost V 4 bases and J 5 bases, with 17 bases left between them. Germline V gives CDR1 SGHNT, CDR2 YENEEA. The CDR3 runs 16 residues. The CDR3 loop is CASSSLMWGDTGELFF. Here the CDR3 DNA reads TGTGCCAGCAGCTCACTAATGTGGGGAGATACCGGGGAGCTGTTTTTT. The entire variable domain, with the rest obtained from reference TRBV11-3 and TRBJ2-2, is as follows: EAGVVQSPRYKIIEKKQPVAFWCNPISGHNTLYWYLQNLGQGPELLIRYENEEAVDDSQLPKDRFSAERLKGVDSTLKIQPAELGDSAVYLCASSSLMWGDTGELFFGEGSRLTVL.

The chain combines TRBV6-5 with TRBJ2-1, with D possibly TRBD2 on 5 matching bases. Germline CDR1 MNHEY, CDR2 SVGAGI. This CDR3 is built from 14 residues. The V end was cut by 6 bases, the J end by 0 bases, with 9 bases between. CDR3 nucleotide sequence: TGTGCCAGCAGGGGAGTAAGCTCCTACAATGAGCAGTTCTTC. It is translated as CASRGVSSYNEQFF.

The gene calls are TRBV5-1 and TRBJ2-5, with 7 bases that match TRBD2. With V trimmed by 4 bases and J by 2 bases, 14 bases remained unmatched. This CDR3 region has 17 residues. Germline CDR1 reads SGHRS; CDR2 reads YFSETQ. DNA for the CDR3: TGCGCCAGCAGCGCCCCCCGGAGGGGAGGGGCGCAAGAGACCCAGTACTTC. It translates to CASSAPRRGGAQETQYF.

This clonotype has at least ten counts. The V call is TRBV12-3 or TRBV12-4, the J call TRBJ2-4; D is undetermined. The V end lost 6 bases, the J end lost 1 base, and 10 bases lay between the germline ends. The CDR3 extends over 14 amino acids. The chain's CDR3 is CASRPAGAKNIQYF. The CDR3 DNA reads TGTGCCAGCAGGCCCGCCGGGGCCAAAAACATTCAGTACTTC.

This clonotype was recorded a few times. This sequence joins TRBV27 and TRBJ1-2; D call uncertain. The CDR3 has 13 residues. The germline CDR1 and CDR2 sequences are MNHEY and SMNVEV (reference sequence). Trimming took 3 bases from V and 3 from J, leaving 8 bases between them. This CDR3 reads CASSLYRDYGYTF. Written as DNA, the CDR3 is TGTGCCAGCAGTTTGTACCGGGACTATGGCTACACCTTC.

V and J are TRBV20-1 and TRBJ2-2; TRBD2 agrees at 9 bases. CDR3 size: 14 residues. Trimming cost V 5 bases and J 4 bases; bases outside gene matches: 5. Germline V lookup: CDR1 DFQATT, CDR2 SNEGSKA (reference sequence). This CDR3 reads CSALAGERTGELFF. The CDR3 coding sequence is TGCAGTGCTTTAGCGGGGGAACGCACCGGGGAGCTGTTTTTT.

Here the CDR3 reads CASMGRGDGLETQYF. The CDR3 DNA reads as TGTGCCAGCATGGGGCGTGGGGACGGCCTTGAAACCCAGTACTTC. The chain links TRBV7-8 to TRBJ2-5; D is perhaps TRBD1 or TRBD2 (5 bases each). The CDR3 length is 15 residues. Trimming removed 7 bases from V and 8 bases from J, with 23 bases in between. The germline CDR1 and CDR2 sequences are SGHVS and FQNEAQ.

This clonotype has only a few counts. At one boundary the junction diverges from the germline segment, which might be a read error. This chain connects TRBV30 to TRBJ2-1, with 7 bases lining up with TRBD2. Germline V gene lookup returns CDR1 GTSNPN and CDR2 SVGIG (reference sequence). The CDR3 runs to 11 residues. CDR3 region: CAAGVYNEQFF. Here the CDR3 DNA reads TGCGCCGCGGGAGTTTACAATGAGCAGTTCTTC.

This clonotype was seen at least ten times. CDR3 DNA sequence: TGCGCCAGCAGCCCTAGGACTAGCGGGATCTACAATGAGCAGTTCTTC. This gives the protein CASSPRTSGIYNEQFF. The chain joins TRBV4-3 to TRBJ2-1, with 12 bases matching TRBD2. This CDR3 has 16 amino acids. Germline V gene data show CDR1 as LGHNA and CDR2 as YSLEER. V gave up 4 bases and J gave up 3 bases; unmatched junction bases: 4.

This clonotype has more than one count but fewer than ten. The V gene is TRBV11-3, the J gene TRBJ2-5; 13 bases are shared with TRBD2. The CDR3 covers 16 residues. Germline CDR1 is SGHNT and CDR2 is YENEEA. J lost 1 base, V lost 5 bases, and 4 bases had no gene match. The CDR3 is CASSEGTSGIQETQYF. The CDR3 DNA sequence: TGTGCCAGCAGCGAGGGGACTAGCGGGATCCAAGAGACCCAGTACTTC.

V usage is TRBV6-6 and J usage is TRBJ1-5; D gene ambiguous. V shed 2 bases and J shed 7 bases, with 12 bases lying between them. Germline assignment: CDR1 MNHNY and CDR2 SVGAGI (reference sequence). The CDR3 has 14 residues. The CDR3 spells CASSYESLQQPQHF. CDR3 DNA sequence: TGTGCCAGCAGTTACGAGTCATTACAGCAGCCCCAGCATTTT.

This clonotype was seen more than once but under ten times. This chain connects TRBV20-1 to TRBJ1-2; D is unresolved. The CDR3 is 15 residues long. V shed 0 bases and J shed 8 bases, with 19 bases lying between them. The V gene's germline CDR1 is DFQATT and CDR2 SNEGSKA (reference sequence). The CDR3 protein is CSARDPAGYYVGYTF. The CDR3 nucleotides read TGCAGTGCTAGAGATCCAGCGGGCTACTATGTAGGCTACACCTTC.

For the CDR3, the DNA is TGTGCCAGCAGCCCCATCGGACTAGCGGGAACAGATACGCAGTATTTT. This gives the protein CASSPIGLAGTDTQYF. The V call is TRBV12-3 or TRBV12-4, the J call TRBJ2-3; 12 positions match TRBD2. The J segment lost 3 bases and the V segment lost 6 bases, leaving 7 bases of the junction unmatched. CDR3 length equals 16 residues.

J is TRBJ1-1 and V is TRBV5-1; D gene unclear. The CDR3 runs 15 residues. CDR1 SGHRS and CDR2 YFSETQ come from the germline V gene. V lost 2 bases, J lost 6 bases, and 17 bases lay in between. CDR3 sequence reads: CASSFGVREASEAFF. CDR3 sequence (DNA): TGCGCCAGCAGCTTTGGGGTCCGGGAAGCGTCTGAAGCTTTCTTT.

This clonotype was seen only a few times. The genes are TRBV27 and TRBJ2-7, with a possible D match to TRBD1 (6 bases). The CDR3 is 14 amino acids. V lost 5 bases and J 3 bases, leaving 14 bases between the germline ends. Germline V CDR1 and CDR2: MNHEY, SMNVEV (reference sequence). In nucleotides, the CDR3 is TGTGCCAGCAGTGCTGCAGGGGCCCACTACGAGCAGTACTTC. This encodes CASSAAGAHYEQYF.

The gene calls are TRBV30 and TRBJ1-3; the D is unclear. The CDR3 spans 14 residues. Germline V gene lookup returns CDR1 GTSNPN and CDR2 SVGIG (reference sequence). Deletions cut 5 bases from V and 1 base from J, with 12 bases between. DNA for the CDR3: TGTGCCTGGGGTCCCGGGGTATCTGGAAACACCATATATTTT. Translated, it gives CAWGPGVSGNTIYF.

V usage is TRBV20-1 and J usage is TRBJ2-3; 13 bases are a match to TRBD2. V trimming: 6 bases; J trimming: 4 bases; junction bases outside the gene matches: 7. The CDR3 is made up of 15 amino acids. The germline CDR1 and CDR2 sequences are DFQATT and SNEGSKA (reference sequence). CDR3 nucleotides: TGCAGTGCCCCCGGACTAGCGGGAGTAGCAGATACGCAGTATTTT. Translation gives CSAPGLAGVADTQYF.

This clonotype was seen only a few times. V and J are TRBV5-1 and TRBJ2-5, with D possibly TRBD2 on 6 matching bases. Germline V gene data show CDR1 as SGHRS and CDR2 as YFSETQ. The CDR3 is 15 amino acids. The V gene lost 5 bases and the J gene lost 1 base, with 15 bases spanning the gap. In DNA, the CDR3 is TGCGCCAGCAGGGAGGAAGCGGGTCCCCAAGAGACCCAGTACTTC. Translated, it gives CASREEAGPQETQYF.

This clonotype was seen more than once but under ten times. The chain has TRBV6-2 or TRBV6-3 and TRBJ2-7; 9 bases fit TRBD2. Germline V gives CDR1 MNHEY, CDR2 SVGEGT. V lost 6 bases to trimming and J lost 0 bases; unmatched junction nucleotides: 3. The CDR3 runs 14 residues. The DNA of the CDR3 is TGTGCCAGCAGAACTAGCGGGTACTCCTACGAGCAGTACTTC. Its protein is CASRTSGYSYEQYF.

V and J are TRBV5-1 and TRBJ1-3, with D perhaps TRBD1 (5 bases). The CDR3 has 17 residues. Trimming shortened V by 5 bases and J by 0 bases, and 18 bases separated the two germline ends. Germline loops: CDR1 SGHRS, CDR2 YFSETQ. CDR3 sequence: CASSYATVTTSGNTIYF. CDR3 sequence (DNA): TGCGCCAGCAGTTATGCGACAGTGACGACCTCTGGAAACACCATATATTTT.

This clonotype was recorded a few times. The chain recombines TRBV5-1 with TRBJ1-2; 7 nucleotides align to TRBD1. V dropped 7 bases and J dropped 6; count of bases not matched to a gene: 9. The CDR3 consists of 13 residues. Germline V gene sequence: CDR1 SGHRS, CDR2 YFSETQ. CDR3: CASEAGRGHGYTF. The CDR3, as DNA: TGCGCCAGCGAGGCAGGAAGGGGGCATGGCTACACCTTC.